Listed below are T cell receptor beta chains from one sample, sequenced in a study of Ad26.COV2.S vaccination and SARS-CoV-2 variants. Clones were read by immunoSEQ multiplex PCR, and TCRdb kept only the in-frame ones, dropping some. The profile shows roughly 350,000 clones, about 88% of them singletons. Material: peripheral blood, obtained in a trial of Ad26.COV2.S vaccine versus placebo. These receptors originate from a person between 18 and 59 years old who received the Ad26.COV2.S COVID-19 vaccine or a placebo. Both conserved end residues are part of each CDR3. Each record gives: V gene, D gene, clone size, J gene, CDR3 DNA, CDR3 protein. D genes are given only for firm matches. Clone size is stated in some rows and not others, as once, few, many or a class when expanded.

>TRBV4-1|TRBD2|-|TRBJ2-7
TGCGCCAGCAGCCCAATGAGCGGGGCCTACGAGCAGTACTTC
CASSPMSGAYEQYF
>TRBV15|-|-|TRBJ1-3
TGTGCCACCAGCAGAGAACAAGCAGACTCTGGAAACACCATATATTTT
CATSREQADSGNTIYF
>TRBV9|TRBD2|-|TRBJ2-2
TGTGCCAGCAGCCCCCCCCGCGGTTGGGGGGGTACCGGGGAGCTGTTTTTT
CASSPPRGWGGTGELFF
>TRBV9|-|-|TRBJ1-2
TGTGCCAGCAACGACGGCACCAGGGGCTATGGCTACACCTTC
CASNDGTRGYGYTF
>TRBV6-5|-|-|TRBJ1-1
TGTGCCAGCAGCCTTGATCGGTGGACTGAAGCTTTCTTT
CASSLDRWTEAFF
>TRBV3-1/TRBV3-2|TRBD1|-|TRBJ2-1
TGTGCCAGCAGCCAAGTCCCGGGACAGGGTCGAAGCTCCTACAATGAGCAGTTCTTC
CASSQVPGQGRSSYNEQFF
>TRBV11-3|-|-|TRBJ2-1
TGTGCCAGCAGCTTACGCGGGCCCGGCGTTAACAATGAGCAGTTCTTC
CASSLRGPGVNNEQFF
>TRBV19|-|-|TRBJ1-4
TGTGCCAGTAGCCTCACGGCAACTAATGAAAAACTGTTTTTT
CASSLTATNEKLFF
>TRBV6-4|-|-|TRBJ1-5
TGTGCCAGCAGTGAGGCCTACAGCAATCAGCCCCAGCATTTT
CASSEAYSNQPQHF
>TRBV28|-|-|TRBJ2-7
TGTGCCAGCAGTTACATAACAGGTTACTACGAGCAGTACTTC
CASSYITGYYEQYF
>TRBV7-9|-|-|TRBJ2-1
TGTGCCAGCAGCTCCCCGGGTGACCGCCTCTCAGGATATGAGCAGTTCTTC
CASSSPGDRLSGYEQFF
>TRBV27|-|-|TRBJ1-2
TGTGCCAGCAGTCCTACCCAGGGGAATGGCTACACCTTC
CASSPTQGNGYTF
>TRBV7-2|-|once|TRBJ2-7
TGTGCCAGCAGCCCAGTATTTGGGGGCTACGAGCAGTACTTC
CASSPVFGGYEQYF
>TRBV27|-|-|TRBJ1-2
TGTGCCAGCAGTTTGAGAGAGAACTATGGCTACACCTTC
CASSLRENYGYTF
>TRBV29-1|-|-|TRBJ1-2
TGCAGCGTGCAACAGGGACGGTATGGCTACACCTTC
CSVQQGRYGYTF
>TRBV2|-|-|TRBJ1-2
TGTGCCAGCAGTGAACTTCAGGGTAGTGGCGGCTACACCTTC
CASSELQGSGGYTF
>TRBV5-1|-|-|TRBJ2-7
TGCGCCAGCAGTCCGGCGGGTCCGGGGTACGAGCAGTACTTC
CASSPAGPGYEQYF
>TRBV3-1/TRBV3-2|TRBD2|-|TRBJ2-2
TGTGCCAGCAGCTCCAGGGAGGGGCCCGGGGAGCTGTTTTTT
CASSSREGPGELFF
>TRBV14|-|-|TRBJ1-1
TGTGCCAGCAGCCCTAATCAAGGGTTGGGTAACACTGAAGCTTTCTTT
CASSPNQGLGNTEAFF
>TRBV4-2|-|-|TRBJ2-1
TGTGCCAGCAGCCCGACAGTTCGTGAGCAGTTCTTC
CASSPTVREQFF
>TRBV3-1/TRBV3-2|-|once|TRBJ2-7
TGTGCCAGCAGCCCCTTCTCGACAGGAACCTACGAGCAGTACTTC
CASSPFSTGTYEQYF